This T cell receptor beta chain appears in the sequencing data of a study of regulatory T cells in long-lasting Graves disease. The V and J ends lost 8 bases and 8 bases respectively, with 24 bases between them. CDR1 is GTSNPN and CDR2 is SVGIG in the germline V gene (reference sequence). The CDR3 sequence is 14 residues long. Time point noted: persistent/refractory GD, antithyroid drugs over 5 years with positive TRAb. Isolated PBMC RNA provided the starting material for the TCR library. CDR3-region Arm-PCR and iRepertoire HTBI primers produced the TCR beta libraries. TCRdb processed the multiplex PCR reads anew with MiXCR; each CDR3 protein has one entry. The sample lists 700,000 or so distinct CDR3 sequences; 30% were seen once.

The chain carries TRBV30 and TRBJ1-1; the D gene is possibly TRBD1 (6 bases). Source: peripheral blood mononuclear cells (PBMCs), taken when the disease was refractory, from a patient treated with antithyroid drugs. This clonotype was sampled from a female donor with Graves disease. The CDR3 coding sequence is TGTGCCCGTGGGGGTGGGGTAGGACAGTTGGAAGCTTTCTTT. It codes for CARGGGVGQLEAFF. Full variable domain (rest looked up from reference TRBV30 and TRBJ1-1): SQTIHQWPATLVQPVGSPLSLECTVEGTSNPNLYWYRQAAGRGLQLLFYSVGIGQISSEVPQNLSASRPQDRQFILSSKKLLLSDSGFYLCARGGGVGQLEAFFGQGTRLTVV.